This T cell receptor (beta chain) emerged from a study of T cells after yellow fever vaccination. The germline V gene has CDR1 SGHRS and CDR2 YFSETQ. V lost 2 bases, J lost 7 bases, and 13 bases lay in between. The CDR3 is made up of 14 amino acids. MiXCR, run by TCRdb on the 5' RACE reads, gives a single entry per CDR3 protein. Of just under 600,000 distinct CDR3 sequences listed, roughly 14% are singletons. The V gene is TRBV5-1, the J gene TRBJ2-1; possibly TRBD1 for D (6 bases). The sample here was PBMCs, taken on the day of the yellow fever booster vaccination. This TCR was sampled from a man under 40 who received the YFV17D yellow fever vaccine. CDR3 amino acids: CASSLGQPWNEQFF. The CDR3 DNA reads TGCGCCAGCAGCTTAGGACAGCCGTGGAATGAGCAGTTCTTC.